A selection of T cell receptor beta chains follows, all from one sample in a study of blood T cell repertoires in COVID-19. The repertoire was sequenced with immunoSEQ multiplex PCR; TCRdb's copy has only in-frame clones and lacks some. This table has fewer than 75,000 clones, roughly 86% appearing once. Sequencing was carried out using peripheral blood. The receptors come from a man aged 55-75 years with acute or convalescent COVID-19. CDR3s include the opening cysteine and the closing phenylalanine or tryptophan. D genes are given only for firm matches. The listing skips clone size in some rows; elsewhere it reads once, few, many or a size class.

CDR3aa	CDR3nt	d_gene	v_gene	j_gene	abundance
CASSAWRMNTEAFF	TGCGCCAGCAGTGCTTGGAGGATGAACACTGAAGCTTTCTTT	NA	TRBV10-2	TRBJ1-1	NA
CAVQDSPYEQYF	TGTGCCGTCCAAGACAGTCCCTACGAGCAGTACTTC	NA	TRBV10-3	TRBJ2-7	NA
CASSYWQSYEQYF	TGTGCCAGCAGTTACTGGCAAAGCTACGAGCAGTACTTC	NA	TRBV6-5	TRBJ2-7	NA
CASSSQNSPLHF	TGTGCCAGCAGCTCACAGAATTCACCCCTCCACTTT	NA	TRBV7-9	TRBJ1-6	NA
CASSSREGAGKLFF	TGTGCCAGCAGTTCCCGGGAGGGGGCGGGAAAACTGTTTTTT	TRBD1	TRBV27	TRBJ1-4	NA
CASSADSVSYEQYF	TGCGCCAGCAGCGCGGACAGCGTTTCCTACGAGCAGTACTTC	NA	TRBV5-1	TRBJ2-7	once
CASRGGWTGEHEQFF	TGTGCCAGCAGGGGAGGTTGGACAGGGGAGCATGAGCAGTTCTTC	TRBD1	TRBV27	TRBJ2-1	NA
CASSDWGGTTGAPGNTIYF	TGTGCCAGCAGCGATTGGGGAGGAACGACAGGGGCTCCTGGAAACACCATATATTTT	TRBD1	TRBV11-2	TRBJ1-3	NA
CASSPLRGDNYGYTF	TGTGCCAGCTCACCCCTCAGGGGTGATAACTATGGCTACACCTTC	NA	TRBV18	TRBJ1-2	NA
CASSQTGLAGTRAGELFF	TGCGCCAGCAGCCAAACCGGACTAGCGGGTACACGGGCCGGGGAGCTGTTTTTT	TRBD2	TRBV5-1	TRBJ2-2	NA
CASSDSTGVGQPQHF	TGTGCCAGTAGTGATAGCACAGGGGTCGGTCAGCCCCAGCATTTT	TRBD1	TRBV19	TRBJ1-5	few
CASSLGQIEAFF	TGTGCCAGCAGCTTGGGGCAGATTGAAGCTTTCTTT	NA	TRBV5-4	TRBJ1-1	NA
CASSLDQFYGYTF	TGTGCCAGCAGCTTAGATCAGTTCTATGGCTACACCTTC	NA	TRBV7-2	TRBJ1-2	NA
CASSIRNRDQFSGNTIYF	TGTGCCAGTAGTATCCGAAACAGGGACCAATTCTCTGGAAACACCATATATTTT	NA	TRBV19	TRBJ1-3	NA
CTTGLYAEAFF	TGTACAACAGGGTTGTACGCTGAAGCTTTCTTT	NA	TRBV6-5	TRBJ1-1	NA
CASRPLPRSRADTQYF	TGCGCCAGCAGACCCCTGCCCCGTTCGAGGGCGGATACGCAGTATTTT	NA	TRBV10-2	TRBJ2-3	once
CASSVSKQPQHF	TGTGCCAGTAGTGTAAGCAAACAGCCCCAGCATTTT	NA	TRBV19	TRBJ1-5	NA
CASSFRGETQYF	TGTGCCAGCAGCTTCAGGGGCGAGACCCAGTACTTC	NA	TRBV11-3	TRBJ2-5	NA
CAWSLGTGTGSKETQYF	TGTGCCTGGAGTTTAGGGACCGGGACAGGGAGTAAAGAGACCCAGTACTTC	TRBD1	TRBV30	TRBJ2-5	NA
CASTIQGGTEAFF	TGTGCCAGCACTATACAGGGAGGAACTGAAGCTTTCTTT	NA	TRBV19	TRBJ1-1	NA
CASSIEARAFF	TGTGCCAGTAGTATAGAGGCCCGTGCTTTCTTT	NA	TRBV19	TRBJ1-1	once
CASSEPGTNEKLFF	TGTGCCAGCAGCGAACCAGGCACTAATGAAAAACTGTTTTTT	NA	TRBV7-9	TRBJ1-4	NA
CASSPLGTEMNTEAFF	TGCGCCAGCAGCCCCCTTGGGACAGAAATGAACACTGAAGCTTTCTTT	TRBD1	TRBV5-1	TRBJ1-1	NA
CASSYSNGGPYNEQFF	TGTGCCAGCAGTTACTCGAACGGGGGGCCCTACAATGAGCAGTTCTTC	NA	TRBV6-5	TRBJ2-1	NA
CSILGRTTGELFF	TGCAGCATACTCGGACGGACTACCGGGGAGCTGTTTTTT	NA	TRBV29-1	TRBJ2-2	NA
CASSLGGHGRVTNEKLFF	TGTGCCAGCAGCTTAGGGGGCCACGGAAGGGTAACTAATGAAAAACTGTTTTTT	NA	TRBV7-2	TRBJ1-4	NA
CASREQGARALWGSDTEAFF	TGTGCCAGCAGGGAACAGGGTGCAAGAGCTCTTTGGGGATCTGACACTGAAGCTTTCTTT	NA	TRBV2	TRBJ1-1	NA
CASSPYVGTKGDTQYF	TGTGCCAGCAGCCCTTACGTAGGGACAAAGGGAGATACGCAGTATTTT	NA	TRBV7-3	TRBJ2-3	NA
CASSAQGAGANEKLFF	TGTGCCAGCAGCGCACAGGGGGCAGGAGCTAATGAAAAACTGTTTTTT	TRBD1	TRBV11-2	TRBJ1-4	NA
CASRDSYYGYTF	TGTGCCAGCAGAGACAGCTACTATGGCTACACCTTC	NA	TRBV25-1	TRBJ1-2	NA
CATSVGGGYEQYF	TGTGCCACCAGCGTGGGGGGGGGCTACGAGCAGTACTTC	TRBD2	TRBV24-1	TRBJ2-7	NA
CATSRSWGLRQETQYF	TGTGCCACCAGCAGATCTTGGGGACTACGGCAGGAGACCCAGTACTTC	TRBD2	TRBV15	TRBJ2-5	NA
CASSTWTSGGNEQFF	TGTGCCAGCAGCACCTGGACTAGCGGGGGAAATGAGCAGTTCTTC	TRBD2	TRBV7-9	TRBJ2-1	NA
CASSYETGAYTGELFF	TGTGCCAGCAGTTACGAGACAGGGGCTTACACCGGGGAGCTGTTTTTT	TRBD1	TRBV6-6	TRBJ2-2	NA
CAISAQGGSSEQYF	TGTGCCATCAGTGCCCAGGGAGGGTCCAGCGAGCAGTACTTC	TRBD2	TRBV10-3	TRBJ2-7	NA
CASSPTGQGSYEQYF	TGCGCCAGCAGCCCGACGGGACAGGGGTCCTACGAGCAGTACTTC	TRBD1	TRBV5-1	TRBJ2-7	NA
CASSQIPSTDTQYF	TGTGCCAGCAGTCAGATCCCTAGCACAGATACGCAGTATTTT	NA	TRBV11-2	TRBJ2-3	NA
CASRPSGGRSQPQHF	TGTGCCAGCAGACCCTCGGGGGGTCGCAGTCAGCCCCAGCATTTT	NA	TRBV6-5	TRBJ1-5	once
CASTFSGANVLTF	TGTGCCAGCACCTTCTCTGGGGCCAACGTCCTGACTTTC	NA	TRBV27	TRBJ2-6	NA
CASSQFGGTGNTIYF	TGTGCCAGCAGCCAATTCGGGGGGACTGGAAACACCATATATTTT	NA	TRBV3-1/TRBV3-2	TRBJ1-3	NA
CATSDSRAEGPSQPQHF	TGTGCCACCAGTGACTCCAGGGCGGAGGGGCCGTCTCAGCCCCAGCATTTT	NA	TRBV24-1	TRBJ1-5	once
CATSVRQSPETQYF	TGTGCCACCAGTGTCCGACAGTCCCCGGAGACCCAGTACTTC	NA	TRBV24-1	TRBJ2-5	NA
CASSLVRGVNTEAFF	TGTGCCAGCTCACTGGTCAGGGGTGTGAACACTGAAGCTTTCTTT	NA	TRBV18	TRBJ1-1	NA
CASSTIYSNQPQHF	TGTGCCAGCAGTACTATCTATAGCAATCAGCCCCAGCATTTT	NA	TRBV27	TRBJ1-5	NA
CASSLGGTTRETQYF	TGTGCCAGCAGCTTAGGAGGGACTACTAGGGAGACCCAGTACTTC	TRBD2	TRBV11-2	TRBJ2-5	NA
CASSIRGPANYGYTF	TGTGCCAGTAGTATAAGGGGCCCGGCGAACTATGGCTACACCTTC	NA	TRBV19	TRBJ1-2	NA
CASSPTQESPLHF	TGTGCCAGCTCACCTACTCAGGAATCACCCCTCCACTTT	NA	TRBV18	TRBJ1-6	NA
CASSVGTGGATFYEQYF	TGTGCCAGCAGCGTAGGGACAGGGGGAGCCACTTTCTACGAGCAGTACTTC	TRBD1	TRBV9	TRBJ2-7	NA